The 10 T cell receptor beta chains below come from one sample, sequenced in a study of shared clonotypes between healthy human individuals. TCRdb keeps only in-frame clones here, not all; method: immunoSEQ multiplex PCR. The sample shows approximately 92,000 clones, 60% to 75% of them seen only once. The sample was memory CD8+ T cells sorted from blood. This sample's subset: CD45RO+ cells pooled with CCR7-negative TemRA cells. These receptors came from a man aged 25 to 45 in good health.

CDR3 residues: CASSLASLPSYNEQFF. In nucleotides, the CDR3 is TGCGCCAGCAGCTTGGCTTCCCTCCCCTCCTACAATGAGCAGTTCTTC. The chain recombines TRBV5-1 with TRBJ2-1; no firm D call. The V end was cut by 0 bases, the J end by 0 bases, with 10 bases between. Per the germline V gene, CDR1 is SGHRS and CDR2 is YFSETQ. This CDR3 has 16 residues.

This clone occurred many times. Other DNA sequences in this specimen translate into the identical CDR3. This chain connects TRBV7-8 to TRBJ2-7, with TRBD1 as a possible D gene (6 bases). The CDR3 extends over 14 amino acids. The germline CDR1 and CDR2 sequences are SGHVS and FQNEAQ. Deletions cut 5 bases from V and 1 base from J, with 12 bases between. The DNA for the CDR3 is TGTGCCAGCAGCCCGCCCGGGACATCCTACGAGCAGTACTTC. As protein: CASSPPGTSYEQYF.

This sequence joins TRBV14 and TRBJ2-5, with D unclear. The germline V gene has CDR1 SGHDN and CDR2 FVKESK. The CDR3 contains 15 residues. V was clipped by 4 bases and J by 1 base, with 13 bases between them. CDR3: CASSRPLGSQETQYF. CDR3 nucleotides: TGTGCCAGCAGCCGGCCGCTGGGTTCCCAAGAGACCCAGTACTTC.

A note on this clone: At one of its ends the junction is not consistent with the germline gene, which may arise from a read error. This rearrangement joins TRBV7-7 to TRBJ2-2; a possible D gene is TRBD1 (7 bases). Per germline, CDR1 SSHAT and CDR2 FNYEAQ (reference sequence). The CDR3 contains 15 residues. This CDR3 is CASSPPGRGAGELFF. Here the CDR3 DNA reads TGTGCTAGCAGCCCACCCGGCAGGGGGGCCGGGGAGCTGTTTTTT. The full variable domain, with the rest looked up from reference TRBV7-7 and TRBJ2-2, is GAGVSQSPRYKVTKRGQDVTLRCDPISSHATLYWYQQALGQGPEFLTYFNYEAQPDKSGLPSDRFSAERPEGSISTLTIQRTEQRDSAMYRCASSPPGRGAGELFFGEGSRLTVL.

The V and J genes are TRBV5-1 and TRBJ2-7; D is perhaps TRBD2 (5 bases). CDR1 is SGHRS, CDR2 YFSETQ, per germline. Trimming removed 4 bases at V and 9 bases at J, with 20 bases between. The CDR3 length is 14 residues. As DNA, the CDR3 is TGCGCCAGCAGCCCGTCACTCGACTATACGGGGCAGTACTTC. It specifies CASSPSLDYTGQYF.

This sequence joins TRBV27 and TRBJ2-7, with 7 nucleotides matching TRBD1. J lost 2 bases, V lost 1 base, and 2 bases had no gene match. This CDR3 is 14 amino acids long. Germline CDR1 is MNHEY and CDR2 is SMNVEV (reference sequence). This CDR3 reads CASSLWDRPYEQYF. The CDR3 region has the DNA TGTGCCAGCAGTTTATGGGACAGACCCTACGAGCAGTACTTC.

The chain joins TRBV7-8 to TRBJ2-5; 9 nucleotides match TRBD1. This CDR3 has 16 amino acids. Germline V CDR1 and CDR2: SGHVS, FQNEAQ. V lost 2 bases, J lost 0 bases, and 4 bases stayed unmatched. CDR3 loop: CASSLRTGENQETQYF. For the CDR3, the DNA is TGTGCCAGCAGCTTACGGACAGGGGAGAACCAAGAGACCCAGTACTTC. Drawing the rest from reference TRBV7-8 and TRBJ2-5, the complete variable domain is GAGVSQSPRYKVAKRGQDVALRCDPISGHVSLFWYQQALGQGPEFLTYFQNEAQLDKSGLPSDRFFAERPEGSVSTLKIQRTQQEDSAVYLCASSLRTGENQETQYFGPGTRLLVL.

The chain combines TRBV27 with TRBJ2-7; 8 nucleotides agree with TRBD2. Germline lookup yields CDR1 MNHEY and CDR2 SMNVEV (reference sequence). V dropped 0 bases and J dropped 0; count of bases not matched to a gene: 4. The CDR3 is 16 amino acids. CDR3: CASSLSGGLVSYEQYF. CDR3 DNA sequence: TGTGCCAGCAGTTTATCGGGGGGACTAGTCTCCTACGAGCAGTACTTC.

The chain joins TRBV7-9 to TRBJ2-3, with unresolved D. This CDR3 is 11 amino acids long. V was cut by 6 bases and J by 7 bases, with 8 bases left in between. Germline-derived CDR1 and CDR2 are SEHNR and FQNEAQ (reference sequence). The CDR3 loop is CASRPENTQYF. In nucleotides, the CDR3 is TGTGCCAGCAGACCGGAGAATACGCAGTATTTT.

This clone was seen at least ten times. Here the CDR3 reads CASSLGQSHEQFF. CDR3 nucleotides: TGTGCCAGCAGCTTAGGACAGTCCCATGAGCAGTTCTTC. The rearrangement uses TRBV11-2 and TRBJ2-1, with a tentative D call TRBD1 (5 bases). CDR1 SGHAT and CDR2 FQNNGV come from the germline V gene. The CDR3 is 13 amino acids. Deletions cut 1 base from V and 8 bases from J, with 9 bases between.